This TCR beta chain was recovered during a study of T cell clonality in common variable immunodeficiency. Both groups were predominantly of Caucasian heritage. Study-wide results and limits: Compared with controls, CVID subjects had fewer shared TCRbeta clones. Repertoire-complication correlations in CVID were limited by patient heterogeneity.

Trimming cost V 2 bases and J 4 bases, with 12 bases left between them. Germline loops: CDR1 LNHDA, CDR2 SQIVND (reference sequence). This CDR3 has 15 residues. CVID and control samples used equivalent genomic DNA input. Produced via immunoSEQ multiplex PCR; TCRdb's table is partial and in-frame only. The data list about 42,000 clones, none observed once; approximately 2.7% falls to the top ten. Details on this clone: Its target is unknown. The read ends 3 residues early relative to the CDR3; the germline J gene fills the gap.

The TCR was taken from a person aged 18 to 70 in good health. The sequencing input was peripheral blood mononuclear cells. V and J are TRBV19 and TRBJ1-5; no clear D. CDR3 sequence: CASSITGLMNQPQHF. The sequenced CDR3 bases are TGTGCCAGTAGTATAACGGGGTTAATGAATCAGCCC.